This entry features one TCR beta chain sequence. This record comes from a study of CD8 T cells in ankylosing spondylitis. Between the trimmed V and J ends, which lost 1 base and 6 bases, there was a span of 12 bases. In germline, CDR1 is MGHRA, CDR2 YSYEKL. The CDR3 length is 15 residues. 5'-RACE, quantitative and with molecular barcodes, yielded the TCR beta libraries. TCRdb redid the calling of the 5' RACE reads with MiXCR, one entry per CDR3 protein. The sample includes some 87,000 distinct CDR3 sequences, just under 9% seen only once; the top ten take approximately 5.5%. The sequence derives from a male donor with ankylosing spondylitis or in good health (not recorded which). The specimen was blood, either unsorted or a sorted T cell fraction (not recorded which). J is TRBJ2-2 and V is TRBV4-1; D is perhaps TRBD2 (6 bases). The CDR3 protein is CASSQGAGGSGELFF. CDR3 nucleotides: TGCGCCAGCAGCCAAGGGGCTGGGGGGTCCGGGGAGCTGTTTTTT.